A single sample gave rise to the 12 T cell receptor beta chains below, sequenced in a study of identical twins. One entry per CDR3 protein, called by TCRdb with MiXCR from the 5' RACE reads. The repertoire holds a few hundred thousand distinct CDR3 sequences, with just under 9.5% as singletons. The sample was also reused in another study, on yellow fever vaccine responses in identical twins.

Input material: CD8+ T cells sorted from blood. Every receptor here comes from a woman aged 18 to 35 in good health.

This clonotype was found many times. The chain uses TRBV7-2 and TRBJ2-1, with D unclear. The V gene lost 5 bases and the J gene lost 2 bases, with 10 bases spanning the gap. The length of the CDR3 is 14 residues. Germline lookup yields CDR1 SGHTA and CDR2 FQGNSA. CDR3 loop: CASSVDTPYNEQFF. DNA for the CDR3: TGTGCCAGCAGCGTAGATACCCCCTACAATGAGCAGTTCTTC.

This clonotype was counted only a few times. The rearrangement joins TRBV4-3 to TRBJ1-5; D is possibly TRBD1 (5 bases). Trimming left V 0 bases short and J 1 base short, with 7 bases between. Germline V gives CDR1 LGHNA, CDR2 YSLEER. The CDR3 spans 15 residues. Written as DNA, the CDR3 is TGCGCCAGCAGCCAAGACAGGGCGAGCAATCAGCCCCAGCATTTT. This gives the protein CASSQDRASNQPQHF.

The chain employs TRBV28 and TRBJ2-7, with TRBD1 matching 8 bases. This CDR3 has 14 amino acids. Germline assignment: CDR1 MDHEN and CDR2 SYDVKM. Trimming at V came to 5 bases and at J to 2 bases, leaving 5 bases not matched to a gene. This CDR3 is CASSPTGATYEQYF. The DNA for the CDR3 is TGTGCCAGCAGTCCGACAGGGGCGACCTACGAGCAGTACTTC. Looking up the rest from reference TRBV28 and TRBJ2-7 gives the full variable domain: DVKVTQSSRYLVKRTGEKVFLECVQDMDHENMFWYRQDPGLGLRLIYFSYDVKMKEKGDIPEGYSVSREKKERFSLILESASTNQTSMYLCASSPTGATYEQYFGPGTRLTVT.

In its sample, this clonotype was seen many times. The chain is built from TRBV7-9 and TRBJ2-5; D is uncertain. Trimming left V 3 bases short and J 4 bases short, with 12 bases between. Germline V lookup: CDR1 SEHNR, CDR2 FQNEAQ (reference sequence). The CDR3 sequence is 14 residues long. For the CDR3, the DNA is TGTGCCAGCAGCTTTGCCCTCCGAGGAGAGACCCAGTACTTC. Translated, it gives CASSFALRGETQYF.

This clonotype showed up many times. The V call is TRBV27, the J call TRBJ2-3; no clear D. Looked up from germline, CDR1 is MNHEY and CDR2 is SMNVEV (reference sequence). This CDR3 contains 15 residues. V gave up 3 bases and J gave up 2 bases, with 12 bases separating them. In nucleotides, the CDR3 is TGTGCCAGCAGTTTCAGTCACAGCCTCACAGATACGCAGTATTTT. It encodes CASSFSHSLTDTQYF.

The V gene is TRBV28, the J gene TRBJ2-2; 7 positions match TRBD1. Germline CDR1 MDHEN, CDR2 SYDVKM. There are 19 residues in the CDR3. V dropped 2 bases and J dropped 2; count of bases not matched to a gene: 14. CDR3 loop: CASSLIDRDWQTNTGELFF. In DNA, the CDR3 is TGTGCCAGCAGTTTAATAGACAGGGATTGGCAGACAAACACCGGGGAGCTGTTTTTT.

The V gene is TRBV7-9, the J gene TRBJ1-1; weak D call: TRBD1 (6 bases). The CDR3 covers 15 residues. CDR1 and CDR2 from the germline V gene are SEHNR and FQNEAQ (reference sequence). The germline V and J ends were trimmed by 5 bases and 0 bases, with 13 bases remaining between them. The CDR3 region is CASSGTGLMNTEAFF. CDR3 coding DNA: TGTGCCAGCAGCGGCACAGGGCTCATGAACACTGAAGCTTTCTTT.

The chain recombines TRBV20-1 with TRBJ1-2; TRBD1 aligns across 10 bases. The CDR3 length is 11 residues. CDR1 is DFQATT, CDR2 SNEGSKA, per germline (reference sequence). The CDR3 coding sequence is TGCAGCCGGGACAGGGGCTATGGCTACACCTTC. It codes for CSRDRGYGYTF.

A remark on this clonotype: This clone may be a read error of a much larger clone one base away. The V and J genes are TRBV5-1 and TRBJ2-7, with 9 bases identical to TRBD2. The CDR3 is made up of 13 amino acids. V shed 0 bases and J 9 bases; nucleotides not matched to a gene: 4. Germline CDR1 is SGHRS and CDR2 is YFSETQ. Written as DNA, the CDR3 is TGCGCCAGCAGCTTGGGGACTAGCGTCGGGCAGTACTTC. This codes for CASSLGTSVGQYF.

This clonotype was seen a handful of times. V usage is TRBV20-1 and J usage is TRBJ2-2, with 7 bases aligning to TRBD2. CDR3 length: 15 residues. Germline trimming cut 4 bases from V and 5 bases from J; bases unmatched to any gene: 10. Looked up from germline, CDR1 is DFQATT and CDR2 is SNEGSKA (reference sequence). DNA of the CDR3: TGCAGTGCTACCATCGGCGGGGGATGGACCGGGGAGCTGTTTTTT. It is translated as CSATIGGGWTGELFF.

The chain combines TRBV6-5 with TRBJ2-7, with 7 nucleotides matching TRBD1. Germline assignment: CDR1 MNHEY and CDR2 SVGAGI. The length of the CDR3 is 16 residues. J gave up 2 bases and V 2 bases, and 9 bases lay outside the gene matches. The CDR3 nucleotides read TGTGCCAGCAGTTACCCCCCCGACAGGGCGACCTACGAGCAGTACTTC. This codes for CASSYPPDRATYEQYF.

This clonotype was recorded at least ten times. At one end the junction does not follow the germline gene, possibly because of a read error. The rearrangement joins TRBV7-9 to TRBJ1-4; no firm D call. Germline-derived CDR1 and CDR2 are SEHNR and FQNEAQ (reference sequence). This CDR3 is 13 amino acids long. CDR3 DNA sequence: TGTGCCAGCAGCTTAATATTCGAGTCTCCAGGAACCTTT. It is translated as CASSLIFESPGTF.